This T cell receptor (beta chain) comes out of a study of T cell clones after liver transplantation. For this clone: The antigen is undetermined. The sample contains more than one DNA sequence encoding this CDR3.

The CDR3 consists of 11 residues. Germline V gives CDR1 GTSNPN, CDR2 SVGIG (reference sequence). V was trimmed by 2 bases and J by 5 bases, leaving 6 bases between them. Profiling relied on immunoSEQ multiplex PCR, and the TCRdb table lists in-frame clones only, not all of them. The sample consists of 5,000 to 7,000 clones, 30% of them appearing once. TCRbeta sequences of proliferating CFSE-low MLR cells were labeled alloreactive. The chain is built from TRBV30 and TRBJ2-5; D remains ambiguous. Sequences were obtained from CD4+ T cells from cultured PBMCs. The TCR comes from a human patient who received a liver transplant. The T cells may come from the graft donor. CDR3 loop: CAWSLGETQYF. The CDR3 DNA is TGTGCCTGGAGTCTGGGGGAGACCCAGTACTTC. The entire variable domain, with the rest obtained from reference TRBV30 and TRBJ2-5, is as follows: SQTIHQWPATLVQPVGSPLSLECTVEGTSNPNLYWYRQAAGRGLQLLFYSVGIGQISSEVPQNLSASRPQDRQFILSSKKLLLSDSGFYLCAWSLGETQYFGPGTRLLVL.